These 21 T cell receptor beta chains came from one sample sequenced in a study of T cells in Graves' hyperthyroidism and ophthalmopathy. Regions amplified from RNA transcripts were the TCR beta CDR3 regions. HTBI primers were employed in a first-round RT-PCR of the TCR CDR3. Each CDR3 protein gets one entry after TCRdb re-called the multiplex PCR reads with MiXCR. The table lists about 600,000 distinct CDR3 sequences, 13% to 15% of them singletons. The sample comprised blood. Every receptor here comes from a woman in her forties or fifties with Graves' ophthalmopathy.

This clonotype was recorded many times. This chain links TRBV5-1 with TRBJ2-1; maybe TRBD2 (5 bases). The germline V gene encodes CDR1 SGHRS and CDR2 YFSETQ. Trimming removed 5 bases at V and 1 base at J, with 16 bases between. This CDR3 contains 16 residues. The CDR3 DNA reads as TGCGCCAGCAGTGAGCAAGGGAGTGCTTCCTACAATGAGCAGTTCTTC. Its protein product is CASSEQGSASYNEQFF.

The V and J genes are TRBV13 and TRBJ2-3; TRBD1 aligns across 8 bases. The CDR3 has 15 residues. The V gene's germline CDR1 is PRHDT and CDR2 FYEKMQ (reference sequence). Trimming removed 4 bases from V and 4 bases from J; junction bases left unmatched: 7. The CDR3 loop reads CASSSLTGVSDTQYF. CDR3 coding DNA: TGTGCCAGCAGCTCCCTGACAGGGGTATCAGATACGCAGTATTTT.

The chain carries TRBV6-1 and TRBJ1-5, with 7 bases lining up with TRBD1. The V and J ends lost 8 bases and 0 bases, in that order; junction bases with no gene match: 1. Germline CDR1 reads MNHNS; CDR2 reads SASEGT. The CDR3 runs to 13 residues. In DNA form, the CDR3 reads TGTGCCAGCGGACAGGCTAGCAATCAGCCCCAGCATTTT. Residues: CASGQASNQPQHF.

The genes are TRBV7-9 and TRBJ1-2; D is unresolved. Germline CDR1 and CDR2: SEHNR and FQNEAQ (reference sequence). This CDR3 is 15 amino acids long. V was trimmed by 5 bases and J by 2 bases, leaving 15 bases between them. CDR3: CASSHPPVPNYGYTF. The CDR3 DNA reads TGTGCCAGCAGCCATCCCCCAGTTCCAAACTATGGCTACACCTTC.

This clonotype was recorded many times. This chain joins TRBV6-8 and TRBJ2-7; 8 bases are shared with TRBD1. V dropped 5 bases and J dropped 2; count of bases not matched to a gene: 14. Germline CDR1 and CDR2: MNHGY and SAAAGT. This CDR3 is built from 17 residues. The CDR3 bases are TGTGCCAGCAGTCACACAGGACAGGGTCACAATGCCTACGAGCAGTACTTC. Protein product: CASSHTGQGHNAYEQYF.

The CDR3 region is CASSSGQGGIWSYEQYF. CDR3 nucleotide sequence: TGTGCCAGCAGTTCAGGCCAAGGCGGGATTTGGTCCTACGAGCAGTACTTC. This chain connects TRBV27 to TRBJ2-7, with a tentative D call TRBD2 (6 bases). V was cut by 4 bases and J by 1 base, with 20 bases left in between. Germline V gene data show CDR1 as MNHEY and CDR2 as SMNVEV (reference sequence). This CDR3 contains 17 residues.

The CDR3 sequence: CASRGRTGWTSGNTGELFF. The CDR3 DNA sequence: TGTGCCAGCAGAGGGAGGACAGGGTGGACTAGCGGGAACACCGGGGAGCTGTTTTTT. The genes are TRBV7-2 and TRBJ2-2; TRBD2 aligns across 10 bases. After removal of 6 bases from V and 1 base from J, the junction contained 14 bases not matched to a gene. CDR3 size: 19 residues. CDR1 is SGHTA, CDR2 FQGNSA, per germline.

The chain joins TRBV6-5 to TRBJ2-3; 9 nucleotides match TRBD2. The germline CDR1 and CDR2 sequences are MNHEY and SVGAGI. This CDR3 is 15 amino acids long. J was trimmed by 2 bases and V by 0 bases; bases with no gene match: 0. The CDR3 sequence is CASSYSGLATDTQYF. CDR3 in DNA: TGTGCCAGCAGTTACTCGGGACTAGCCACAGATACGCAGTATTTT.

In the case of this clonotype: One base away lies a much larger clone, so this may be a sequencing read error. Lacking the conserved final phenylalanine or tryptophan, this CDR3 likely reflects a read error. The chain is built from TRBV28 and TRBJ2-7; D is uncertain. CDR3 length: 15 residues. Between the trimmed V and J ends, which lost 6 bases and 0 bases, there was a span of 15 bases. CDR1 MDHEN and CDR2 SYDVKM come from the germline V gene. The CDR3 DNA reads as TGTGCCAGCAGCAAGGACGGTCAAAGCTCCTACGAGCAGTACCTC. Residues: CASSKDGQSSYEQYL.

The chain is built from TRBV7-9 and TRBJ2-1; the D is unclear. V was shortened by 5 bases and J by 7 bases, with 9 bases between the two germline ends. The CDR3 is 12 amino acids. CDR1 is SEHNR and CDR2 is FQNEAQ in the germline V gene (reference sequence). Here the CDR3 reads CASSPTVNEQFF. For the CDR3, the DNA is TGTGCCAGCAGCCCAACCGTTAATGAGCAGTTCTTC.

There are many counts of this clonotype. The J gene is TRBJ1-1, the V gene TRBV12-3 or TRBV12-4; tentative D call: TRBD1 (6 bases). V lost 5 bases and J lost 1, with 14 bases in between. There are 15 residues in the CDR3. This CDR3 is CASSPRTAQNTEAFF. The CDR3 DNA reads TGTGCCAGCAGTCCTAGGACAGCCCAGAACACTGAAGCTTTCTTT.

This clonotype was detected only a few times. One end of the junction varies from germline; a read error may be responsible. The gene calls are TRBV11-3 and TRBJ2-7; D is perhaps TRBD1 (6 bases). CDR3 length: 14 amino acids. Germline V gene data show CDR1 as SGHNT and CDR2 as YENEEA. As DNA, the CDR3 is TGTGTCAGCAGCTTAGGTGGACAGTCCTACGAGCAGTACTTC. It is translated as CVSSLGGQSYEQYF.

Turning to this clonotype: Mismatch with germline at one junction end may stem from a read error. The chain uses TRBV20-1 and TRBJ2-2; 9 bases line up with TRBD1. The CDR3 loop spans 12 amino acids. CDR1 DFQATT and CDR2 SNEGSKA come from the germline V gene (reference sequence). This CDR3 reads CGATGGNGELFF. The CDR3 DNA follows: TGCGGTGCTACAGGGGGCAACGGGGAGCTGTTTTTT.

The CDR3 loop is CASSSGAGGNTGELFF. CDR3 DNA sequence: TGTGCCAGCAGTTCAGGGGCAGGGGGTAATACCGGGGAGCTGTTTTTT. The V call is TRBV27, the J call TRBJ2-2; TRBD1 aligns across 7 bases. V lost 4 bases, J lost 5 bases, and 10 bases stayed unmatched. There are 16 residues in the CDR3. CDR1 and CDR2 (germline): MNHEY, SMNVEV (reference sequence).

Ten or more counts support this clonotype. V and J are TRBV19 and TRBJ2-1; the D call may be TRBD1 or TRBD2 (5 bases each). V lost 3 bases and J 3 bases, leaving 15 bases between the germline ends. The CDR3 spans 16 residues. Germline V gives CDR1 LNHDA, CDR2 SQIVND (reference sequence). The CDR3 loop is CASSIGVWGFYNEQFF. CDR3 DNA: TGTGCCAGTAGTATTGGTGTATGGGGGTTCTACAATGAGCAGTTCTTC.

This clonotype was recorded many times. The chain joins TRBV5-4 to TRBJ1-1, with a possible D match to TRBD1 (5 bases). The V end lost 4 bases, the J end lost 3 bases, and 16 bases lay between the germline ends. CDR3 size: 15 residues. Germline CDR1 and CDR2: SGHNT and YYREEE (reference sequence). CDR3 bases: TGTGCCAGCAGCCGAGGGGAGGCGGGGCACACTGAAGCTTTCTTT. It translates to CASSRGEAGHTEAFF.

This clonotype was counted ten times or more. The genes are TRBV6-2 or TRBV6-3 and TRBJ2-3; D uncertain. Germline CDR1 reads MNHEY; CDR2 reads SVGEGT. Trimming took 0 bases from V and 3 from J, leaving 4 bases between them. The CDR3 sequence is 13 residues long. Here the CDR3 reads CASSYSATDTQYF. Here the CDR3 DNA reads TGTGCCAGCAGTTACTCAGCTACAGATACGCAGTATTTT.

About this clonotype itself: Just one base apart from a much larger clone, this may be a read error. The chain joins TRBV11-3 to TRBJ2-1; D is uncertain. V was clipped by 3 bases and J by 5 bases, with 11 bases between them. Germline-derived CDR1 and CDR2 are SGHNT and YENEEA. The CDR3 is 14 amino acids. The CDR3 region is CASSFACLNNEQFF. DNA for the CDR3: TGTGCCAGCAGCTTTGCGTGCCTGAACAATGAGCAGTTCTTC.

This clonotype has ten or more counts. The CDR3 coding sequence is TGTGCCAGCAGGGCAGTACCAGATACGCAGTATTTT. As protein: CASRAVPDTQYF. The rearrangement joins TRBV12-3 or TRBV12-4 to TRBJ2-3, with no clear D. With 6 bases removed from V and 4 bases from J, the gap between germline ends came to 8 bases. The CDR3 spans 12 residues.

The chain is built from TRBV9 and TRBJ2-1, with 9 positions matching TRBD2. This CDR3 region has 18 residues. With V trimmed by 0 bases and J by 3 bases, 10 bases remained unmatched. Germline V lookup: CDR1 SGDLS, CDR2 YYNGEE. In DNA form, the CDR3 reads TGTGCCAGCAGCGTAGCTGGGCGGGAGGGCCGTTTCTACAATGAGCAGTTCTTC. Protein product: CASSVAGREGRFYNEQFF.

This clonotype was found many times. The chain carries TRBV7-9 and TRBJ1-1; D might be TRBD1 (6 bases). The V and J ends lost 2 bases and 3 bases respectively, with 13 bases between them. The CDR3 has 15 amino acids. CDR1 SEHNR and CDR2 FQNEAQ come from the germline V gene (reference sequence). CDR3 loop: CASSLWGGPHTEAFF. The CDR3 region has the DNA TGTGCCAGCAGCTTATGGGGGGGCCCTCACACTGAAGCTTTCTTT.